This T cell receptor (beta chain) was sequenced in a study of CD4 T cells in relation to SARS-CoV-2 and coronaviruses. Profiled with immunoSEQ multiplex PCR; TCRdb holds only in-frame clones, not every one. The data show some 40,000 clones, around 85% seen once. The germline V gene has CDR1 SGHDT and CDR2 YYEEEE. CDR3 length: 13 amino acids. V shed 0 bases and J shed 0 bases, with 2 bases lying between them. This clone was seen once. V is TRBV5-6 and J is TRBJ2-3; unclear D gene. Sequencing was performed on memory CD4+ T cells from PBMCs. This TCR came from an adult with COVID-19. The CDR3 coding sequence is TGTGCCAGCAGCTTGGGGAGCACAGATACGCAGTATTTT. Protein product: CASSLGSTDTQYF.